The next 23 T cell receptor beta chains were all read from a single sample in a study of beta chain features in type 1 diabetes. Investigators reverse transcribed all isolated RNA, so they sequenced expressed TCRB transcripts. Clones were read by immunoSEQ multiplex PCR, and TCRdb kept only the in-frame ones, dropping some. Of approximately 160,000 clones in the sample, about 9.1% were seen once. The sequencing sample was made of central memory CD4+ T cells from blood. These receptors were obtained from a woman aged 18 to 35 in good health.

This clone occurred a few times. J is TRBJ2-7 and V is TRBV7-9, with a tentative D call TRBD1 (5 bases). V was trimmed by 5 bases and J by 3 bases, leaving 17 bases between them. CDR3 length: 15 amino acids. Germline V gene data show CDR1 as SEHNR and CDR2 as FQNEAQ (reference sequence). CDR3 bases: TGTGCCAGCAGCCCCTCGACAGATCCCTTCTACGAGCAGTACTTC. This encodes CASSPSTDPFYEQYF.

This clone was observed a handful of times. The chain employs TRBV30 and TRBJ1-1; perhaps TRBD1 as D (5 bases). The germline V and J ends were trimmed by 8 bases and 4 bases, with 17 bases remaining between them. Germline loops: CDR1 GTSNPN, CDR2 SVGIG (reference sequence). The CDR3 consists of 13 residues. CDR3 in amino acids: CALQAGPGTEAFF. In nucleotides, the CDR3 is TGTGCCCTTCAAGCGGGGCCGGGCACTGAAGCTTTCTTT.

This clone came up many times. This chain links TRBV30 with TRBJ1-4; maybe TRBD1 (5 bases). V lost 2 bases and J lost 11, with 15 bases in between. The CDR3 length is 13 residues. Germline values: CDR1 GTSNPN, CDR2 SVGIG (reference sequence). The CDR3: CAWSRQPEEKLFF. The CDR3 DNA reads TGTGCCTGGAGTCGACAGCCTGAGGAGAAACTGTTTTTT. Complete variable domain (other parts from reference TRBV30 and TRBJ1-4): SQTIHQWPATLVQPVGSPLSLECTVEGTSNPNLYWYRQAAGRGLQLLFYSVGIGQISSEVPQNLSASRPQDRQFILSSKKLLLSDSGFYLCAWSRQPEEKLFFGSGTQLSVL.

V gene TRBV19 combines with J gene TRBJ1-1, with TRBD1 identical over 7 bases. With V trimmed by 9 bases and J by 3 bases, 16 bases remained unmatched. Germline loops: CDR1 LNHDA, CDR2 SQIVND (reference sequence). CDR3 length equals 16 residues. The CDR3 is CASVHRGTGSDTEAFF. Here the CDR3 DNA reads TGTGCCAGCGTACACAGGGGAACAGGGTCGGACACTGAAGCTTTCTTT.

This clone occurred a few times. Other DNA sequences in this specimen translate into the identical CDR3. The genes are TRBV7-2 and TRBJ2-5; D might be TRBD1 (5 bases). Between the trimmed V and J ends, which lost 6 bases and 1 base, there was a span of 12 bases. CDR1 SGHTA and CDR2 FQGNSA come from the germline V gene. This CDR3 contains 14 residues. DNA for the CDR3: TGTGCCAGCAGTTTATCTCAGGGCCAAGAGACCCAGTACTTC. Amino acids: CASSLSQGQETQYF.

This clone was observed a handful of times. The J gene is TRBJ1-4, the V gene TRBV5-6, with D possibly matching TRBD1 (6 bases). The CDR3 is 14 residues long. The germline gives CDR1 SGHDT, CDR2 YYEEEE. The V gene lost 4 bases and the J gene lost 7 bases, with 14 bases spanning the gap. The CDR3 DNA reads TGTGCCAGCAGCGAAACAGGGATTGGTGAAAAACTGTTTTTT. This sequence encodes CASSETGIGEKLFF. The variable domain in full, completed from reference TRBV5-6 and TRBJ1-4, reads DAGVTQSPTHLIKTRGQQVTLRCSPKSGHDTVSWYQQALGQGPQFIFQYYEEEERQRGNFPDRFSGHQFPNYSSELNVNALLLGDSALYLCASSETGIGEKLFFGSGTQLSVL.

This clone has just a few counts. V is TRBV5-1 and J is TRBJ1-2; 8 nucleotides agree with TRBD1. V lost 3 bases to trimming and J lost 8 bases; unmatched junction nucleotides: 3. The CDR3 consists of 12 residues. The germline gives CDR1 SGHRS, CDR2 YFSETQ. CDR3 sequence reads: CASSSGGRGYTF. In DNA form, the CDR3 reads TGCGCCAGCAGCTCAGGGGGCCGGGGCTACACCTTC. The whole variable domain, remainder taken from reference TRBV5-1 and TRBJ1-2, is KAGVTQTPRYLIKTRGQQVTLSCSPISGHRSVSWYQQTPGQGLQFLFEYFSETQRNKGNFPGRFSGRQFSNSRSEMNVSTLELGDSALYLCASSSGGRGYTFGSGTRLTVV.

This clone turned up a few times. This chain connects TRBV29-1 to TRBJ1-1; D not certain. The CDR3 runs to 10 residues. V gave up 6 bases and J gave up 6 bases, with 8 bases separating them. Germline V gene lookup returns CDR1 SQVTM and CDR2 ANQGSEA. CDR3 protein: CSVQSPEAFF. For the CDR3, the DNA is TGCAGCGTACAGTCCCCTGAAGCTTTCTTT.

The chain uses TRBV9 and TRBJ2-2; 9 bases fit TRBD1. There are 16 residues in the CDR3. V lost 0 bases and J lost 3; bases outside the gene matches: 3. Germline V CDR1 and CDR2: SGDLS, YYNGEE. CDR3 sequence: CASSVGGTGYTGELFF. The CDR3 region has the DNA TGTGCCAGCAGCGTAGGTGGGACAGGGTACACCGGGGAGCTGTTTTTT.

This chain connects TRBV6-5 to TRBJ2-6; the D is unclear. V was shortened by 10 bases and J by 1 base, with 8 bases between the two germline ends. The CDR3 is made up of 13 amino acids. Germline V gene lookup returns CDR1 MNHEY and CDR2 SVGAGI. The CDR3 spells CATAESGANVLTF. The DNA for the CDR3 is TGTGCCACCGCTGAGTCTGGGGCCAACGTCCTGACTTTC.

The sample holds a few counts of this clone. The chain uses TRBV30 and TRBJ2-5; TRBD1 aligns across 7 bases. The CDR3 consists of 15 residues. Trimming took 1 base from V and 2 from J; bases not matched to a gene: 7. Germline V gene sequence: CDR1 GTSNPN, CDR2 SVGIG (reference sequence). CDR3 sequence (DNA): TGTGCCTGGAGTGGGGGACAGCGAACTCAAGAGACCCAGTACTTC. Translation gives CAWSGGQRTQETQYF. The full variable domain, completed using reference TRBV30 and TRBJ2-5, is SQTIHQWPATLVQPVGSPLSLECTVEGTSNPNLYWYRQAAGRGLQLLFYSVGIGQISSEVPQNLSASRPQDRQFILSSKKLLLSDSGFYLCAWSGGQRTQETQYFGPGTRLLVL.

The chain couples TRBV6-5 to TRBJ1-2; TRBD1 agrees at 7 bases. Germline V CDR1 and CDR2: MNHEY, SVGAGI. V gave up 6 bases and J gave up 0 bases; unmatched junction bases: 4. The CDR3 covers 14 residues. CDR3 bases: TGTGCCAGCAGACGACAGGGATCTAACTATGGCTACACCTTC. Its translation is CASRRQGSNYGYTF.

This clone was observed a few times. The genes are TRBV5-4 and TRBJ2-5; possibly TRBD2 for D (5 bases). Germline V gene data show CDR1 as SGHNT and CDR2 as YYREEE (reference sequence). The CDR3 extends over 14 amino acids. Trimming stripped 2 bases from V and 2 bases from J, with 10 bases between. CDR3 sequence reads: CASSLLAPQETQYF. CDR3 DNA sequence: TGTGCCAGCAGCTTATTAGCGCCTCAAGAGACCCAGTACTTC. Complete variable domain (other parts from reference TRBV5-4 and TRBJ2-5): ETGVTQSPTHLIKTRGQQVTLRCSSQSGHNTVSWYQQALGQGPQFIFQYYREEENGRGNFPPRFSGLQFPNYSSELNVNALELDDSALYLCASSLLAPQETQYFGPGTRLLVL.

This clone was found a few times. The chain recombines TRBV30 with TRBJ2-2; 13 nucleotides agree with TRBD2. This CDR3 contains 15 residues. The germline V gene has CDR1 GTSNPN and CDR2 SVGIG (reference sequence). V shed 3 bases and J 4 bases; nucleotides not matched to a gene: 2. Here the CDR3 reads CAWRLAGGITGELFF. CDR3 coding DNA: TGTGCCTGGAGACTAGCGGGAGGGATCACCGGGGAGCTGTTTTTT. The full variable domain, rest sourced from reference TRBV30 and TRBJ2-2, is SQTIHQWPATLVQPVGSPLSLECTVEGTSNPNLYWYRQAAGRGLQLLFYSVGIGQISSEVPQNLSASRPQDRQFILSSKKLLLSDSGFYLCAWRLAGGITGELFFGEGSRLTVL.

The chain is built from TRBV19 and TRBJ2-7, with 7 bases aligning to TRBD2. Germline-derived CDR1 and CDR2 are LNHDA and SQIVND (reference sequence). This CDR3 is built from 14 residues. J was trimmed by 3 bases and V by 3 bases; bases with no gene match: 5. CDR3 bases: TGTGCCAGTAGTATCGGCGGGGGTCTCTACGAGCAGTACTTC. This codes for CASSIGGGLYEQYF.

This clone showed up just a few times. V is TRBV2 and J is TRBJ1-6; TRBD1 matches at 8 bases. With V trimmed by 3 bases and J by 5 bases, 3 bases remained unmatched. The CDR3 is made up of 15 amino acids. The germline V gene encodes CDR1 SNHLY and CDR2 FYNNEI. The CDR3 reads CASSDQGADNSPLHF. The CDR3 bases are TGTGCCAGCAGTGACCAGGGGGCTGATAATTCACCCCTCCACTTT.

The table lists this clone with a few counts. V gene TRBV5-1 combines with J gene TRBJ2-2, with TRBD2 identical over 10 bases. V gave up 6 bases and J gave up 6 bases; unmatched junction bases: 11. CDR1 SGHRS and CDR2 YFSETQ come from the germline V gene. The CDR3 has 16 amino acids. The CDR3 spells CASKIPLAGIAGELFF. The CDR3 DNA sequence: TGCGCCAGCAAGATCCCACTAGCGGGAATTGCCGGGGAGCTGTTTTTT.

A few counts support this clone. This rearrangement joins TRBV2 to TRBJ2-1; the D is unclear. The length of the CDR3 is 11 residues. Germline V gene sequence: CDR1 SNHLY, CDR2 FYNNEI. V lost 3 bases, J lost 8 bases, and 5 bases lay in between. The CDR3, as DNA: TGTGCCAGCAGTGACTTCCATGAGCAGTTCTTC. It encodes CASSDFHEQFF.

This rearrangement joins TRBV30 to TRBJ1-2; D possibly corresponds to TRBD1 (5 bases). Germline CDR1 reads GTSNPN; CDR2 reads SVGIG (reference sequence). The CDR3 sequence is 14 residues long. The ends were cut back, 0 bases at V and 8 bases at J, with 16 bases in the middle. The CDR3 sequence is CAWSVPRGAWGYTF. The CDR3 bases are TGTGCCTGGAGTGTACCCCGCGGGGCTTGGGGCTACACCTTC.

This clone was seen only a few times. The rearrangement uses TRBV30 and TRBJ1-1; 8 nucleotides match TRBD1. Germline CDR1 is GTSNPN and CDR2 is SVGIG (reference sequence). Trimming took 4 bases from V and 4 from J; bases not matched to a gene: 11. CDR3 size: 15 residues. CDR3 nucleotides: TGTGCCTGGACCCGGGCAGGGGGCATAGTCACTGAAGCTTTCTTT. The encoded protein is CAWTRAGGIVTEAFF.

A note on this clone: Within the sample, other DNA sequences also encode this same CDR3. The CDR3 sequence is CASSLSGYDGYTF. The CDR3 DNA follows: TGTGCCAGCAGCTTATCAGGATACGATGGCTACACCTTC. The chain links TRBV7-2 to TRBJ1-2, with no clear D. Germline V CDR1 and CDR2: SGHTA, FQGNSA. Between the trimmed V and J ends, which lost 2 bases and 6 bases, there was a span of 10 bases. This CDR3 region has 13 residues.

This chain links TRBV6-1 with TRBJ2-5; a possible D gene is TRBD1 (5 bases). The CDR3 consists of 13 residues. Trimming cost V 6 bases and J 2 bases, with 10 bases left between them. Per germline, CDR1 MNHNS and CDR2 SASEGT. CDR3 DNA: TGTGCCAGCAGGGGGCGAGTTCAAGAGACCCAGTACTTC. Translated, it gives CASRGRVQETQYF.

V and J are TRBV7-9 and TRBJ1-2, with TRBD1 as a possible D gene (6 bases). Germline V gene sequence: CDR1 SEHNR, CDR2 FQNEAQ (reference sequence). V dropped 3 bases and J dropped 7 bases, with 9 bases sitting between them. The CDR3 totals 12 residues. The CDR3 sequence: CASSFDRSGYTF. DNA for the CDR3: TGTGCCAGCAGCTTCGACAGGTCTGGCTACACCTTC.